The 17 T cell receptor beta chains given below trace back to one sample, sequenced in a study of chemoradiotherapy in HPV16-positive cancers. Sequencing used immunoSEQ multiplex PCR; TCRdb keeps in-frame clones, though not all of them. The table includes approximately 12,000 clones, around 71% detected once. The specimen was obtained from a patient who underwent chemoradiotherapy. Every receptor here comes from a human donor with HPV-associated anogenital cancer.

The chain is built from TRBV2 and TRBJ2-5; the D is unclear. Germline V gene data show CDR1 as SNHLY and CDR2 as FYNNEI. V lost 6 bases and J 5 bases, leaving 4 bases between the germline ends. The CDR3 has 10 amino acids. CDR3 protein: CASRRETQYF. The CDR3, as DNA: TGTGCCAGCAGGAGGGAGACCCAGTACTTC.

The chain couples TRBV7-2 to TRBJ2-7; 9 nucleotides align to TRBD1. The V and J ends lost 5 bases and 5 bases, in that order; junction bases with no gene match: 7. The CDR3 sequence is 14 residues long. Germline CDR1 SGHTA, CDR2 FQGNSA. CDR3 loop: CASSHDRGRNEQYF. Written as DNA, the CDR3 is TGTGCCAGCAGCCACGACAGGGGGAGGAACGAGCAGTACTTC.

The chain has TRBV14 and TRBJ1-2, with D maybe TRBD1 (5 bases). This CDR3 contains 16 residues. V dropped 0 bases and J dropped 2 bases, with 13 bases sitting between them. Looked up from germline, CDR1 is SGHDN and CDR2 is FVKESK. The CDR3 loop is CASSQDSWDQNYGYTF. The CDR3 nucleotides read TGTGCCAGCAGCCAAGATTCGTGGGACCAGAACTATGGCTACACCTTC.

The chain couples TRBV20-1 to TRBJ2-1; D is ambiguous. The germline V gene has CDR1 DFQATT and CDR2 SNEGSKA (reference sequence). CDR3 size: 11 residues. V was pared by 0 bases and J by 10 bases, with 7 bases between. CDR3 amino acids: CSARDVREQFF. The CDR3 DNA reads TGCAGTGCTAGAGATGTAAGGGAGCAGTTCTTC.

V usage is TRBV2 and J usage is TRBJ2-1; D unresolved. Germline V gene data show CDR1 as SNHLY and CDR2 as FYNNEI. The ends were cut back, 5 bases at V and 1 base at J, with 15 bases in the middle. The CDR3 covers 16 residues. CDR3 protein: CASSKQALTSYNEQFF. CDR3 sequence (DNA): TGTGCCAGCAGTAAGCAGGCCCTCACTTCCTACAATGAGCAGTTCTTC.

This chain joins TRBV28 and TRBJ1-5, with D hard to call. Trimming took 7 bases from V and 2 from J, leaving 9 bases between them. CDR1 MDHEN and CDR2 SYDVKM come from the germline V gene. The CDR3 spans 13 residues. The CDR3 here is CASTINGNQPQHF. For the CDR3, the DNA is TGTGCCAGCACAATCAATGGCAATCAGCCCCAGCATTTT.

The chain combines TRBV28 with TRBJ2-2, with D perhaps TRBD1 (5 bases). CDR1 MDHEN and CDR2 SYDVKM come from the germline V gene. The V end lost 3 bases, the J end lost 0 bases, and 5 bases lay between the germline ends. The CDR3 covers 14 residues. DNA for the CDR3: TGTGCCAGCAGTTTGACAGCGAACACCGGGGAGCTGTTTTTT. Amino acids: CASSLTANTGELFF.

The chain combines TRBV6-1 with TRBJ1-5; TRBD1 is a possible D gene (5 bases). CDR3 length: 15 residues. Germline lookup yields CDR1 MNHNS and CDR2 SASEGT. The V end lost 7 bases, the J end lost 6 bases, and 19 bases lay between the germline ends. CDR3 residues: CASNRDPGGVQPQHF. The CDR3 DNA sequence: TGTGCCAGCAATAGGGACCCGGGAGGGGTTCAGCCCCAGCATTTT.

CDR3 sequence (DNA): TGCGCCAGCAGCAAGACAGGGTCTAACACTGAAGCTTTCTTT. This codes for CASSKTGSNTEAFF. The rearrangement uses TRBV5-1 and TRBJ1-1, with 7 nucleotides matching TRBD1. Unmatched junction bases numbered 5, after V lost 4 bases and J lost 2 bases. Germline V gene data show CDR1 as SGHRS and CDR2 as YFSETQ. The length of the CDR3 is 14 residues.

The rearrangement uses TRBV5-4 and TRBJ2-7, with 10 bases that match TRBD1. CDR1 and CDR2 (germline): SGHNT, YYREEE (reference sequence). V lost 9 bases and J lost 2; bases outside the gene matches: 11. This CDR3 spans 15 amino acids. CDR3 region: CATSNRDRGTYEQYF. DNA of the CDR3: TGTGCCACCTCAAATCGGGACAGGGGTACCTACGAGCAGTACTTC.

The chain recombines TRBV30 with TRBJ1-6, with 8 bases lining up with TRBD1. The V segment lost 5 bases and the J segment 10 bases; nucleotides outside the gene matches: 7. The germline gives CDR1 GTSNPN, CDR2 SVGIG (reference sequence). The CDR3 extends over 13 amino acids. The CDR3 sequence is CAWGTGLESPLHF. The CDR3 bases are TGTGCCTGGGGGACAGGCCTTGAATCACCCCTCCACTTT.

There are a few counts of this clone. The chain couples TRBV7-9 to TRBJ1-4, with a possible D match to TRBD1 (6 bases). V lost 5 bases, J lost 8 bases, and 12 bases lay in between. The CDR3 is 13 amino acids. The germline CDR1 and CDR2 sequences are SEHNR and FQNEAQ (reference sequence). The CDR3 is CASSRGLEEKLFF. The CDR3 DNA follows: TGTGCCAGCAGCCGGGGGCTTGAGGAAAAACTGTTTTTT.

CDR3 loop: CASSQDGAGNTEAFF. The CDR3 region has the DNA TGCGCCAGCAGCCAAGATGGGGCGGGGAACACTGAAGCTTTCTTT. The chain couples TRBV4-1 to TRBJ1-1; tentative D call: TRBD1 (5 bases). In germline, CDR1 is MGHRA, CDR2 YSYEKL. Trimming took off 0 bases at V and 1 base at J, with 9 bases between the two ends. The CDR3 contains 15 residues.

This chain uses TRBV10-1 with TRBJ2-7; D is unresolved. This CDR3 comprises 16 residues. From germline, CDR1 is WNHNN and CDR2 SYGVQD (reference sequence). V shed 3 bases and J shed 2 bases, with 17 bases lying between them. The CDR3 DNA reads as TGCGCCAGCAGTGATTTTAGGACGGGCAACGCCTACGAGCAGTACTTC. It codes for CASSDFRTGNAYEQYF.

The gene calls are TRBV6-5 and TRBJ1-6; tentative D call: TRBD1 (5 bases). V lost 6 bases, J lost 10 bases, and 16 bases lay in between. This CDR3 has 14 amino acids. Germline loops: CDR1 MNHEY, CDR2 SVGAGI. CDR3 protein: CASRSPGVLSPLHF. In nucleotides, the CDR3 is TGTGCCAGCAGATCCCCGGGGGTTCTCTCACCCCTCCACTTT.

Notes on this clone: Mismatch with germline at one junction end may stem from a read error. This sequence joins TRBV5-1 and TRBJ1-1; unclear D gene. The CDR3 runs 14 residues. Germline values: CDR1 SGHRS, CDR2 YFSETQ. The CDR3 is CASSLVGGSGESFF. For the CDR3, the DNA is TGCGCCAGCAGCTTGGTGGGTGGGTCGGGTGAATCTTTCTTT. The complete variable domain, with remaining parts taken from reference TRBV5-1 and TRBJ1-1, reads KAGVTQTPRYLIKTRGQQVTLSCSPISGHRSVSWYQQTPGQGLQFLFEYFSETQRNKGNFPGRFSGRQFSNSRSEMNVSTLELGDSALYLCASSLVGGSGESFFGQGTRLTVV.

The CDR3 DNA follows: TGTGCCAGCAGCTCCCCAGGGGGGTATAATGAAAAACTGTTTTTT. Residues: CASSSPGGYNEKLFF. The V gene is TRBV7-9, the J gene TRBJ1-4; 7 bases match TRBD1. Germline lookup yields CDR1 SEHNR and CDR2 FQNEAQ (reference sequence). The CDR3 runs to 15 residues. V was pared by 4 bases and J by 4 bases, with 6 bases of the junction left unmatched. The full variable domain, rest sourced from reference TRBV7-9 and TRBJ1-4, is DTGVSQNPRHKITKRGQNVTFRCDPISEHNRLYWYRQTLGQGPEFLTYFQNEAQLEKSRLLSDRFSAERPKGSFSTLEIQRTEQGDSAMYLCASSSPGGYNEKLFFGSGTQLSVL.